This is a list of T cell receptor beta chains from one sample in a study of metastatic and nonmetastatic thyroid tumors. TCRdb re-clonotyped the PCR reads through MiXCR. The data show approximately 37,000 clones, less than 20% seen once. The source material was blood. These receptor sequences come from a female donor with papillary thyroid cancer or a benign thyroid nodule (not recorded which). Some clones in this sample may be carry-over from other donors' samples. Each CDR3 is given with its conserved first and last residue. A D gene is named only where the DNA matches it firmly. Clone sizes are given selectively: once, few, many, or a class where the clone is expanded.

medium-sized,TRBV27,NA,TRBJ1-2,TGTGCCAGCAGTTTATCGGGGACAATCTTCTATGGCTACACCTTC,CASSLSGTIFYGYTF
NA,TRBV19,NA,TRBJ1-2,TGTGCCAGTAGTCACCCGGAGGCAGGGGCGGGCTATGGCTACACCTTC,CASSHPEAGAGYGYTF
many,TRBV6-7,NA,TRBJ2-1,TGTGCCAGCAGTTATCCCCTGGGGGAGCGCGACAATGAGCAGTTCTTC,CASSYPLGERDNEQFF
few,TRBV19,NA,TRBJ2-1,TGTGCCAGTGGCACGGAGAATGAGCAGTTCTTC,CASGTENEQFF
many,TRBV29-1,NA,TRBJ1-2,TGCAGCGTGGGGGACAACAATCCTTTAGCTAACTATGGCTACACCTTC,CSVGDNNPLANYGYTF
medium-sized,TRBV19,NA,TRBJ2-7,TGTGCCAGTAGTGAGGGGTACGAGCAGTACTTC,CASSEGYEQYF
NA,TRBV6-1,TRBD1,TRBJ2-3,TGTGCCAGCAGGAGACAGGGTGGAGGCACAGATACGCAGTATTTT,CASRRQGGGTDTQYF
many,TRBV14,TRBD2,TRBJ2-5,TGTGCCAGCAGCCATCGGACTAGCGGGAGGGGAGGTGGAGAGACCCAGTACTTC,CASSHRTSGRGGGETQYF
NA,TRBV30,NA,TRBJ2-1,TGTGCCTGGAATTTGCGGAACAGCTACAATGAGCAGTTCTTC,CAWNLRNSYNEQFF
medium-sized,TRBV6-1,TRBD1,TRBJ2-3,TGTGCCAGCAGTGTACAGGGGGCTGGCACAGATACGCAGTATTTT,CASSVQGAGTDTQYF
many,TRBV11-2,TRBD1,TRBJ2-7,TGTGCCAGCAGCCCAGGGACAGGGCAGTACTTC,CASSPGTGQYF
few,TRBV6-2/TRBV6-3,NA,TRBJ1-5,TGTGCCAGCAGTTACGGGTCGCAGGGCACCCAGCATTTT,CASSYGSQGTQHF
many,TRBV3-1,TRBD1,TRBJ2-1,TGTGCCAGCAGCCCTCTCCGACCGGGACAGGGTTACAATGAGCAGTTCTTC,CASSPLRPGQGYNEQFF
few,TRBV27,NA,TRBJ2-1,TGTGCCAGCAGAACAGACGGGACGGAGGGATACAATGAGCAGTTCTTC,CASRTDGTEGYNEQFF
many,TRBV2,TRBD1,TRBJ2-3,TGTGCCAGCAGACTGGACAGGGGAATTAGCACAGATACGCAGTATTTT,CASRLDRGISTDTQYF